This TCR beta chain is drawn from a study of CD8 T cells in Susac syndrome (dated by TCRdb to about 2019). For context, the study as a whole: Of the Susac syndrome patients who were sequenced, roughly eight were in clinical remission while more than five had clinically active disease. At the time of blood withdrawal, Susac syndrome patients were either therapy-naive, taking corticosteroids (with some also receiving IVIg), or on IVIg alone. The study used repertoire sequencing to test whether antigen drove CD8+ T cell activation and differentiation in Susac syndrome. Clonality of the CD8+ T cell repertoire was compared between more than 9 healthy donors, some 14 Susac syndrome patients and 15 multiple sclerosis patients. On the study overall, not on this receptor specifically: CD8+ repertoires in Susac syndrome showed clonal expansion, which was highest in CD8+ TEMRA cells and was greater in clinically active patients than in remitting patients. The number of individuals in the TCR sequencing and HLA analysis was acknowledged as relatively small. Looking at Susac-specific public clones, the researchers identified 15 to 20 in the total CD8+ repertoire and a few in the CD8+ TEMRA repertoire.

For this clonotype: Its antigen is currently not known. It has no much larger one-base neighbor in the sample; base qualities were not kept.

Peripheral blood CD8+ and CD4+ T cells from healthy donors, Susac syndrome patients and multiple sclerosis patients were profiled by high-throughput TCR beta sequencing. Susac syndrome patients met recently defined diagnostic criteria for definite or probable disease. CD8+ TEMRA cells were enriched by FACS, while bulk CD8+ and CD4+ T cells were purified by magnetic negative isolation. Blood was collected in EDTA tubes and processed within 24 hours, with PBMCs isolated through density gradient centrifugation. PBMCs intended for TCR sequencing were cryopreserved in liquid nitrogen and thawed later in a water bath at 37 degrees C. The sorted or isolated CD4+, CD8+ and CD8+ TEMRA cells had a purity of 90% or higher. RNA was extracted using the RNeasy kit, and roughly 0.45 to 1 microgram was reverse transcribed with random hexamers. TCR beta CDR3 regions were amplified with the immunoSEQ multiplex PCR assay covering 54 Vbeta and 13 Jbeta segments. PCR amplification bias was corrected using a synthetic template baseline for primer optimization and computational correction. The authors' pipeline ran thus. Only productive sequences were kept, with reads annotated to V, D and J genes according to IMGT and analyzed in immunoSEQ Analyzer. Clonality was computed as one minus Shannon entropy normalized by log2 of the number of productive unique sequences. For each patient and control, public and private clones were evaluated within the 100 most prevalent clones. A clone was defined as Susac-specific if it was absent from the healthy and MS cohorts, from over a thousand published viral clones and from other ImmuneACCESS disease sequences. The public sequencing data were trimmed at Q25 with fastp and processed into clonotypes with MiXCR by TCRdb, which kept only in-frame beta chains. Merged by CDR3 protein, the rows form single entries marked with the most common genes and DNA. Clone size and V and J calls follow TCRdb, not the original study. The sample table contains about 84,000 distinct CDR3 sequences; only one count was recorded for about 96% of them. Approximately 0.41% of the sample is in the top ten clones.

Source material: CD8+ T cells from PBMCs. The receptor was isolated from a human donor with Susac syndrome.

The bases are TGTGCCAGCAGCTTGAGCCCCCCGACCGATGAGCAGTTCTTC. It specifies CASSLSPPTDEQFF. The V and J genes are TRBV5-4 and TRBJ2-1, with no reliable assignment of the D segment. From its cysteine to its phenylalanine, the CDR3 spans 14 amino acids. The sequence is cut down to CDR3 DNA, 42 bases in frame from base 1. CDR1 and CDR2, per the germline V gene (reference sequence), are SGHNT and YYREEE. V loses 1 base of germline sequence and J loses 8 bases, and the interval between the two ends is 13 bases.